These T cell receptor beta chains were read from a single sample in a study of early stage breast cancer tumors. The table came from immunoSEQ multiplex PCR; TCRdb's copy has only in-frame clones and leaves some out. The sample holds under 14,000 clones, about 81% seen once. Input material: breast tumor tissue. The origin of the receptors is a person between 65 and 79 years old with breast cancer. CDR3s include the opening cysteine and the closing phenylalanine or tryptophan. D genes are given only for firm matches. Rows may omit the clone size; those that give it use once, few, many or a size class.

>TRBJ2-7|TRBV6-1|TRBD2|.
CATGGSYEQYF
TGTGCCACCGGGGGGTCCTACGAGCAGTACTTC
>TRBJ2-2|TRBV11-2|.|once
CASTITGELFF
TGTGCCAGCACCATCACCGGGGAGCTGTTTTTT
>TRBJ1-1|TRBV19|.|.
CASSIAPGNTEAFF
TGTGCCAGTAGTATCGCCCCAGGGAACACTGAAGCTTTCTTT
>TRBJ1-2|TRBV5-1|TRBD1|.
CASSLVGDSPNGYTF
TGCGCCAGCAGCTTGGTTGGGGACAGCCCTAACGGCTACACCTTC
>TRBJ1-6|TRBV7-8|.|few
CASSLGWGLANNSPLHF
TGTGCCAGCAGCTTAGGATGGGGGCTAGCCAATAATTCACCCCTCCACTTT
>TRBJ1-2|TRBV5-6|.|.
CASLDGRRWYGYTF
TGTGCCAGCCTTGACGGGAGGAGGTGGTATGGCTACACCTTC
>TRBJ2-7|TRBV13|TRBD1|.
CASSLPGGSYEQYF
TGTGCCAGCAGCTTACCAGGGGGCAGCTACGAGCAGTACTTC
>TRBJ1-6|TRBV9|TRBD1|.
CASSAPSGGPGNSPLHF
TGTGCCAGCAGCGCCCCATCAGGGGGCCCGGGTAATTCACCCCTCCACTTT
>TRBJ1-5|TRBV2|.|few
CASRENQGNQPQHF
TGTGCCAGCAGGGAGAATCAGGGTAACCAGCCCCAGCATTTT
>TRBJ1-5|TRBV5-8|.|.
CASSLGGGAGQPQHF
TGTGCCAGCAGCTTGGGGGGGGGCGCTGGGCAGCCCCAGCATTTT
>TRBJ1-6|TRBV19|TRBD1|once
CASSRNRGAEPLHF
TGTGCCAGTAGTAGAAACAGGGGCGCAGAGCCCCTCCACTTT
>TRBJ2-5|TRBV6-5|.|.
CASSYAGNPREYF
TGTGCCAGCAGTTACGCCGGGAACCCTCGGGAGTACTTC
>TRBJ1-1|TRBV9|.|.
CASSAGRMGGLRAFF
TGTGCCAGCAGCGCCGGGAGGATGGGAGGGTTAAGGGCTTTCTTT
>TRBJ2-1|TRBV11-2|.|.
CASSSQLAGEQFF
TGTGCCAGCAGCTCGCAACTAGCAGGCGAGCAGTTCTTC
>TRBJ2-6|TRBV5-1|.|few
CASSLRTVGSGANVLTF
TGCGCCAGCAGCCTACGGACAGTTGGGTCTGGGGCCAACGTCCTGACTTTC
>TRBJ1-2|TRBV2|.|.
CASSGMGSSRSGYTF
TGTGCCAGCAGTGGGATGGGGAGCTCTCGGAGCGGCTACACCTTC
>TRBJ2-5|TRBV2|TRBD2|once
CASSTRTSGGSETQYF
TGTGCCAGCAGTACAAGGACTAGCGGGGGGTCAGAAACCCAGTACTTC
>TRBJ2-6|TRBV30|.|.
CAGSTNPGANVLTF
TGTGCCGGGTCTACTAACCCTGGGGCCAACGTCCTGACTTTC
>TRBJ2-1|TRBV5-1|TRBD1|.
CASSPGQGTYNEQFF
TGCGCCAGCAGCCCAGGACAGGGTACCTACAATGAGCAGTTCTTC
>TRBJ2-7|TRBV10-3|TRBD1|once
CAISTGTGGTYEQYF
TGTGCCATCAGCACCGGGACAGGGGGCACTTACGAGCAGTACTTC
>TRBJ2-6|TRBV4-1|.|.
CASSQGSSGANVLTF
TGCGCCAGCAGCCAAGGTTCGTCGGGGGCCAACGTCCTGACTTTC
>TRBJ1-3|TRBV2|.|few
CASSEASRVPWNTIYF
TGTGCCAGCAGTGAAGCTAGCAGAGTCCCGTGGAACACCATATATTTT
>TRBJ2-1|TRBV7-2|TRBD2|once
CASSPRASGGHLEQFF
TGTGCCAGCAGCCCGCGGGCTAGCGGGGGCCACCTTGAGCAGTTCTTC
>TRBJ1-6|TRBV27|.|.
CASPAWSGFILFSYNSPLHF
TGTGCCAGTCCGGCGTGGTCAGGGTTTATACTTTTCTCCTATAATTCACCCCTCCACTTT
>TRBJ2-3|TRBV7-9|TRBD1|.
CASSSGQGTDTQYF
TGTGCCAGCAGCTCCGGACAGGGAACAGATACGCAGTATTTT
>TRBJ2-5|TRBV5-1|.|.
CASSVEGVRETQYF
TGCGCCAGCAGCGTCGAGGGAGTGAGGGAGACCCAGTACTTC
>TRBJ2-3|TRBV6-1|.|.
CASGRTGISDTQYF
TGTGCCAGCGGACGAACAGGGATATCAGATACGCAGTATTTT
>TRBJ2-2|TRBV12-5|TRBD1|few
CASAKGDRLHTGELFF
TGTGCTAGTGCAAAGGGGGACAGACTCCACACCGGGGAGCTGTTTTTT
>TRBJ2-2|TRBV9|.|few
CASSAGRQINTGELFF
TGTGCCAGCAGCGCTGGACGACAGATAAACACCGGGGAGCTGTTTTTT
>TRBJ1-2|TRBV29-1|.|.
CTIRGMGSYGYTF
TGCACCATACGGGGAATGGGAAGCTATGGCTACACCTTC
>TRBJ1-3|TRBV19|TRBD1|.
CASSSYRGLGNTIYF
TGTGCCAGTAGTTCATACAGGGGGCTCGGAAACACCATATATTTT
>TRBJ2-3|TRBV4-2|.|.
CASSQSQVLTDTQYF
TGTGCCAGCAGCCAATCGCAGGTACTCACAGATACGCAGTATTTT
>TRBJ1-5|TRBV6-6|TRBD1|.
CASSTSGGEGNQPQHF
TGTGCCAGCAGTACCTCAGGGGGAGAGGGCAATCAGCCCCAGCATTTT
>TRBJ1-4|TRBV28|.|.
CASSLRPGATNEKLFF
TGTGCCAGCAGTTTACGGCCGGGGGCAACTAATGAAAAACTGTTTTTT
>TRBJ2-5|TRBV18|.|.
CASSPTRTGETQYF
TGTGCCAGCTCACCAACGAGAACGGGGGAGACCCAGTACTTC
>TRBJ2-5|TRBV28|TRBD2|.
CASSLFSGRRETQYF
TGTGCCAGCAGTTTGTTTAGCGGGAGGCGGGAGACCCAGTACTTC
>TRBJ2-3|TRBV4-3|TRBD2|.
CASSQDRGGADTQYF
TGCGCCAGCAGCCAAGATCGCGGGGGGGCTGATACGCAGTATTTT
>TRBJ2-1|TRBV10-2|TRBD2|.
CASAGGGGPSYNEQFF
TGCGCCAGCGCGGGGGGCGGGGGGCCCTCCTACAATGAGCAGTTCTTC
>TRBJ2-7|TRBV30|TRBD2|.
CAWSVPETSGRYEQYF
TGTGCCTGGAGTGTACCGGAGACTAGCGGGAGGTACGAGCAGTACTTC
>TRBJ2-6|TRBV7-3|.|few
CASSQSGFSGANVLTF
TGTGCCAGCAGCCAAAGCGGCTTCTCTGGGGCCAACGTCCTGACTTTC